These T cell receptor beta chains were read from a single sample in a study of T-cell reconstitution after alpha-beta-depleted transplantation in children. TCRdb redid the calling of the PCR reads with MiXCR, one entry per CDR3 protein. Of fewer than 120,000 distinct CDR3 sequences listed, about 9.3% were seen once; the top ten hold approximately 7.6%. Sample: PBMCs from the stem cell graft donor, taken from the stem cell graft. All receptors derive from a human donor who donated a stem cell graft to a child with acute lymphoblastic leukemia. The CDR3 runs from the conserved cysteine through the conserved F or W. Each record gives: V gene, CDR3 protein.

TRBV6-1	CASRAVGLSNQPQHF
TRBV29-1	CSVEDGLATTIAKNIQYF
TRBV28	CASSLSASGRGEQFF
TRBV5-1	CASSLRSSTDTQYF
TRBV24-1	CATSAGSNYGYTF
TRBV20-1	CSAPAGTSILETQYF
TRBV10-2	CASSEPIMGGNYEQYF
TRBV3-1	CASSPGGRVGRGLYNEQFF
TRBV20-1	CSARGMGQSQGPQHF
TRBV5-1	CASSWDRRGGTEAFF
TRBV12-3/TRBV12-4	CASSFGHGGTGELFF
TRBV7-2	CASSLGYQETQYF
TRBV21-1	CASSSGETGDSNQPQHF
TRBV7-2	CASSQGQGEYNEQFF
TRBV7-2	CASSLSGTSADTQYF
TRBV6-1	CATALISPDTDTQYF
TRBV20-1	CSADTGTSNEQFF
TRBV15	CATSLRLAGAGETQYF
TRBV6-5	CASSYRRGGGTDTQYF
TRBV7-2	CASSRDRAGTDTQYF
TRBV15	CATPGVDTISTGEQFF
TRBV5-1	CASSLDGGPGTEAFF
TRBV20-1	CSVGGGQANSPLHF
TRBV20-1	CSARGLEGPVYEQYF